The 28 T cell receptor beta chains reported below all come from one sample, sequenced in a study of shared clonotypes between healthy human individuals. Some clones are missing from TCRdb's copy, which holds only in-frame ones; the method was immunoSEQ multiplex PCR. Found here are about 480,000 clones, about 80% of them singletons; the top ten hold roughly an eighth. Input material: PBMCs. All receptors derive from a woman in her thirties or forties in good health. Some clones in this sample may be carry-over from other donors' samples.

The chain uses TRBV4-2 and TRBJ2-2; D possibly corresponds to TRBD2 (5 bases). Trimming removed 8 bases at V and 2 bases at J, with 12 bases between. The CDR3 is made up of 14 amino acids. From germline, CDR1 is LGHNA and CDR2 YNFKEQ. The chain's CDR3 is CASAGLLNTGELFF. As DNA, the CDR3 is TGTGCCAGCGCTGGACTTCTAAACACCGGGGAGCTGTTTTTT.

This chain connects TRBV28 to TRBJ1-2; D is undetermined. The germline V gene has CDR1 MDHEN and CDR2 SYDVKM. The ends were cut back, 5 bases at V and 5 bases at J, with 6 bases in the middle. The CDR3 is 11 amino acids. The CDR3 nucleotides read TGTGCCAGCAGTCGGGTGTATGGCTACACCTTC. Encoded protein: CASSRVYGYTF.

The rearrangement links TRBV7-2 to TRBJ2-5, with TRBD1 matching over 9 bases. Matching the DNA end better, TRBJ2-7 makes the J call doubtful. The CDR3 length is 15 residues. Per germline, CDR1 SGHTA and CDR2 FQGNSA. The CDR3 DNA reads as TGTGCCAGCAGCTGGGGACAGGGAGAGATCTACGAGCAGTACTTC. Encoded protein: CASSWGQGEIYEQYF.

The V gene is TRBV7-2, the J gene TRBJ1-2; 7 bases match TRBD1. The CDR3 sequence is 14 residues long. Unmatched junction bases numbered 5, after V lost 3 bases and J lost 4 bases. Per germline, CDR1 SGHTA and CDR2 FQGNSA. The CDR3 DNA is TGTGCCAGCAGCTTGAGACAGGGTACCTATGGCTACACCTTC. It is translated as CASSLRQGTYGYTF.

The CDR3 region is CASSFSGGLAGGTQYF. The CDR3 nucleotides are TGTGCCAGCAGCTTCTCGGGGGGACTAGCGGGAGGGACCCAGTACTTC. V is TRBV7-2 and J is TRBJ2-5; the match to TRBD2 covers 15 bases. Germline CDR1 SGHTA, CDR2 FQGNSA. This CDR3 is 16 amino acids long. J lost 7 bases, V lost 3 bases, and 6 bases had no gene match.

This chain joins TRBV4-3 and TRBJ2-4; D is uncertain. CDR3 size: 15 residues. V was pared by 0 bases and J by 2 bases, with 8 bases between. Germline CDR1 and CDR2: LGHNA and YSLEER. In nucleotides, the CDR3 is TGCGCCAGCAGCCAAGATTTCGTCCCCAAAAACATTCAGTACTTC. Encoded protein: CASSQDFVPKNIQYF.

This sequence joins TRBV28 and TRBJ2-5; D is possibly TRBD1 (6 bases). The CDR3 has 18 amino acids. Trimming took off 3 bases at V and 0 bases at J, with 20 bases between the two ends. The germline V gene has CDR1 MDHEN and CDR2 SYDVKM. CDR3 protein: CASSFSPQQGRDQETQYF. CDR3 nucleotides: TGTGCCAGCAGTTTCTCCCCCCAGCAGGGGCGAGACCAAGAGACCCAGTACTTC.

This clone was counted only a few times. The chain uses TRBV2 and TRBJ2-3; TRBD2 matches at 7 bases. Losses at the gene ends were 3 bases for V and 1 base for J; bases not matched to a gene: 4. The CDR3 spans 15 residues. Germline assignment: CDR1 SNHLY and CDR2 FYNNEI. The CDR3 protein is CASSDGGEGTDTQYF. The CDR3, as DNA: TGTGCCAGCAGTGATGGGGGGGAGGGCACAGATACGCAGTATTTT.

In this sample, this clone turned up many times. The genes are TRBV28 and TRBJ1-4, with D possibly TRBD1 on 6 matching bases. The length of the CDR3 is 15 residues. Between the trimmed V and J ends, which lost 6 bases and 4 bases, there was a span of 15 bases. CDR1 and CDR2 from the germline V gene are MDHEN and SYDVKM. The CDR3 sequence: CASRPHGQHNEKLFF. The CDR3 nucleotides are TGTGCCAGCAGACCTCACGGACAGCATAATGAAAAACTGTTTTTT.

The rearrangement uses TRBV19 and TRBJ2-7; 7 bases map to TRBD1. This CDR3 has 12 amino acids. V trimming: 5 bases; J trimming: 6 bases; junction bases outside the gene matches: 4. Germline V gene data show CDR1 as LNHDA and CDR2 as SQIVND (reference sequence). In DNA, the CDR3 is TGTGCCAGTAGTCGGCGACAGGGCGAGCAGTACTTC. Protein: CASSRRQGEQYF. Filled out from reference TRBV19 and TRBJ2-7, the complete variable domain reads DGGITQSPKYLFRKEGQNVTLSCEQNLNHDAMYWYRQDPGQGLRLIYYSQIVNDFQKGDIAEGYSVSREKKESFPLTVTSAQKNPTAFYLCASSRRQGEQYFGPGTRLTVT.

This clone appeared once. The rearrangement links TRBV2 to TRBJ2-7; a weak D match, TRBD1 (5 bases). CDR3 length equals 12 residues. Deletions cut 7 bases from V and 7 bases from J, with 14 bases between. Germline CDR1 and CDR2: SNHLY and FYNNEI. CDR3: CASNQGLGEQYF. The CDR3 bases are TGTGCCAGCAACCAGGGTTTGGGTGAGCAGTACTTC.

This chain connects TRBV27 to TRBJ1-2; no clear D gene. Germline V gives CDR1 MNHEY, CDR2 SMNVEV (reference sequence). Trimming took off 5 bases at V and 5 bases at J, with 18 bases between the two ends. This CDR3 has 15 residues. CDR3 sequence: CASSPSGGGLYGYTF. CDR3 coding DNA: TGTGCCAGCAGTCCCAGTGGAGGCGGCTTATATGGCTACACCTTC.

This clone showed up just once. The chain links TRBV29-1 to TRBJ2-7; 8 nucleotides match TRBD1. The CDR3 spans 18 residues. Trimming at V came to 7 bases and at J to 3 bases, leaving 23 bases not matched to a gene. The germline gives CDR1 SQVTM, CDR2 ANQGSEA. CDR3 in DNA: TGCAGCGCCGAGGGTTATGGGACAGGAATACCCCCCAACTACGAGCAGTACTTC. This encodes CSAEGYGTGIPPNYEQYF.

The CDR3 reads CASSERLATIGYF. In nucleotides, the CDR3 is TGCGCCAGCAGTGAGAGACTAGCCACGATAGGGTACTTC. The rearrangement links TRBV10-2 to TRBJ2-7; the match to TRBD2 covers 7 bases. The CDR3 has 13 amino acids. Germline values: CDR1 WSHSY, CDR2 SAAADI. The V segment lost 2 bases and the J segment 12 bases; nucleotides outside the gene matches: 10.

This sequence joins TRBV28 and TRBJ2-6; D gene ambiguous. Germline CDR1 and CDR2: MDHEN and SYDVKM. The CDR3 loop spans 14 amino acids. Trimming removed 6 bases at V and 4 bases at J, with 10 bases between. The CDR3 reads CASSLPLGANVLTF. The CDR3 DNA reads TGTGCCAGCAGCCTCCCCCTCGGGGCCAACGTCCTGACTTTC.

Comments on this clone: This sequence may be a read error, since a much larger clone differs from it by one base. The chain is built from TRBV27 and TRBJ1-1; 9 bases match TRBD1. Germline V lookup: CDR1 MNHEY, CDR2 SMNVEV (reference sequence). The CDR3 has 14 residues. V was pared by 4 bases and J by 1 base, with 1 base of the junction left unmatched. In nucleotides, the CDR3 is TGTGCCAGCAGTTCGGGACAGGGGAACACTGAAGCTTTCTTT. Protein product: CASSSGQGNTEAFF.

The V and J genes are TRBV6-1 and TRBJ2-7; TRBD1 matches at 7 bases. Unmatched junction bases numbered 6, after V lost 4 bases and J lost 3 bases. Germline CDR1 and CDR2: MNHNS and SASEGT. The CDR3 totals 14 residues. The CDR3 DNA sequence: TGTGCCAGCAGTGTTAACAGGGGAAACTACGAGCAGTACTTC. Protein product: CASSVNRGNYEQYF.

This clone was seen only once. The chain couples TRBV5-1 to TRBJ2-1; the D is unclear. Trimming shortened V by 0 bases and J by 6 bases, and 13 bases separated the two germline ends. There are 15 residues in the CDR3. Germline V gene sequence: CDR1 SGHRS, CDR2 YFSETQ. The chain's CDR3 is CASSLAGVPLNEQFF. CDR3 DNA sequence: TGCGCCAGCAGCTTGGCGGGTGTACCCCTCAATGAGCAGTTCTTC.

V usage is TRBV7-7 and J usage is TRBJ2-7, with TRBD2 matching 7 bases. The CDR3 is made up of 13 amino acids. J was trimmed by 6 bases and V by 6 bases; bases with no gene match: 8. In germline, CDR1 is SSHAT, CDR2 FNYEAQ (reference sequence). The CDR3 loop reads CASSRDYLGEQYF. CDR3 bases: TGTGCCAGCAGTAGGGACTACCTGGGCGAGCAGTACTTC.

The V call is TRBV29-1, the J call TRBJ1-3; 9 positions match TRBD1. With V trimmed by 5 bases and J by 4 bases, 6 bases remained unmatched. The CDR3 runs 14 residues. CDR1 is SQVTM and CDR2 is ANQGSEA in the germline V gene. This chain's CDR3 is CSVSQGALGNTIYF. The CDR3 bases are TGCAGCGTTTCACAGGGGGCGCTGGGAAACACCATATATTTT.

In nucleotides, the CDR3 is TGTGCCAGCGGGAGAACAGGGGGCGGACATTCACCCCTCCACTTT. Translating it yields CASGRTGGGHSPLHF. The chain links TRBV28 to TRBJ1-6, with 9 positions matching TRBD1. V gave up 8 bases and J gave up 8 bases; unmatched junction bases: 10. Germline V CDR1 and CDR2: MDHEN, SYDVKM. The CDR3 spans 15 residues.

The chain couples TRBV28 to TRBJ2-5; maybe TRBD2 (6 bases). This CDR3 comprises 17 residues. The ends were cut back, 3 bases at V and 4 bases at J, with 21 bases in the middle. Germline assignment: CDR1 MDHEN and CDR2 SYDVKM. Here the CDR3 DNA reads TGTGCCAGCAGTTTGGCTTCAGCATGGGGACTGGGAGAGACCCAGTACTTC. This gives the protein CASSLASAWGLGETQYF.

On this clone itself: The same CDR3 can be traced to other DNA sequences in this sample. This chain uses TRBV7-2 with TRBJ1-2, with D unclear. The CDR3 runs to 13 residues. V was trimmed by 5 bases and J by 2 bases, leaving 9 bases between them. Germline CDR1 is SGHTA and CDR2 is FQGNSA. CDR3 protein: CASSPRANYGYTF. CDR3 in DNA: TGTGCCAGCAGCCCCCGTGCCAACTATGGCTACACCTTC.

In this sample, this clone turned up many times. The chain uses TRBV4-1 and TRBJ2-3; no firm D call. The CDR3 runs to 14 residues. Germline V gene lookup returns CDR1 MGHRA and CDR2 YSYEKL. Trimming left V 2 bases short and J 0 bases short, with 6 bases between. CDR3 nucleotides: TGCGCCAGCAGCCAACCGGACAGCACAGATACGCAGTATTTT. It translates to CASSQPDSTDTQYF.

V usage is TRBV5-1 and J usage is TRBJ2-7, with TRBD2 matching over 11 bases. J lost 6 bases, V lost 4 bases, and 9 bases had no gene match. This CDR3 is built from 15 residues. Per germline, CDR1 SGHRS and CDR2 YFSETQ. CDR3 protein: CASSLIAGGRSEQYF. CDR3 bases: TGCGCCAGCAGCCTAATAGCGGGAGGGAGGTCCGAGCAGTACTTC.

The J gene is TRBJ2-5, the V gene TRBV27, with 7 nucleotides matching TRBD2. V lost 6 bases to trimming and J lost 4 bases; unmatched junction nucleotides: 5. Germline V gene lookup returns CDR1 MNHEY and CDR2 SMNVEV (reference sequence). The CDR3 is made up of 13 amino acids. CDR3 region: CASSWRERETQYF. The CDR3 DNA sequence: TGTGCCAGCAGCTGGCGGGAGAGAGAGACCCAGTACTTC.

The CDR3 DNA follows: TGTGCCAGCAGCCAAGACACTAGCGGAGCATACAATGAGCAGTTCTTC. It specifies CASSQDTSGAYNEQFF. The rearrangement uses TRBV4-2 and TRBJ2-1; 8 nucleotides align to TRBD2. The ends lost 0 bases at V and 4 bases at J; junction bases unmatched: 5. The CDR3 is 16 residues long. The germline CDR1 and CDR2 sequences are LGHNA and YNFKEQ.

This chain links TRBV28 with TRBJ2-7; possibly TRBD1 for D (5 bases). Between the trimmed V and J ends, which lost 0 bases and 2 bases, there was a span of 17 bases. CDR1 MDHEN and CDR2 SYDVKM come from the germline V gene. The CDR3 covers 17 residues. As DNA, the CDR3 is TGTGCCAGCAGTTTATGGTCACAGGCTGGGCCGACCTACGAGCAGTACTTC. Protein product: CASSLWSQAGPTYEQYF.